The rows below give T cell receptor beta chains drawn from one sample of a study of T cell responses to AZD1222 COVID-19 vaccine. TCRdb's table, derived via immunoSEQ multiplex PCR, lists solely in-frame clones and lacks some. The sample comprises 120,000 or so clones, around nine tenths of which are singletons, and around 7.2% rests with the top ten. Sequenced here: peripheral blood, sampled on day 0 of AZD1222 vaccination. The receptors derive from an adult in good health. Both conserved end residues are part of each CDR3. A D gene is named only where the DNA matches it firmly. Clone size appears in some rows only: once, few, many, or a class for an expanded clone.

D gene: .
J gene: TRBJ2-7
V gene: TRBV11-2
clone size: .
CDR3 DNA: TGTGCCAGCAGCCGGGGAGGGGGCGGTTACTACGAGCAGTACTTC
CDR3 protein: CASSRGGGGYYEQYF

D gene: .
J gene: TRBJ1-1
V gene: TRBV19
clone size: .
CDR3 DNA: TGTGCCAGTAGTATAGATCACAGCTTGAACACTGAAGCTTTCTTT
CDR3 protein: CASSIDHSLNTEAFF

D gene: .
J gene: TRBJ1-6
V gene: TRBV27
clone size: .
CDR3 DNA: TGTGCCAGCAGTTGGGCTTCGACAGCTTCGAATTCACCCCTCCACTTT
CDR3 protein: CASSWASTASNSPLHF

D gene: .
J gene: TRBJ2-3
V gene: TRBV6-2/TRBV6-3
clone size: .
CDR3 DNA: TGTGCCAGCAGCCTGGTGTATACAGATACGCAGTATTTT
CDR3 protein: CASSLVYTDTQYF

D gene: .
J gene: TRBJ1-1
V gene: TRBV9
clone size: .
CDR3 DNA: TGTGCCAGCAGCGTGACAGAGAACACTGAAGCTTTCTTT
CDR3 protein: CASSVTENTEAFF

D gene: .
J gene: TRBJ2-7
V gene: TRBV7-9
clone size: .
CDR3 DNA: TGTGCCAGCAGCCCCGCGGGGGCTCCCCTAGGCCACGAGCAGTACTTC
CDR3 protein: CASSPAGAPLGHEQYF

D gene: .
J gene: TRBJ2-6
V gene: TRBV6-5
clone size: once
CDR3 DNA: TGTGCCAGCAGTTACGGGGGTTATGGGGCCAACGTCCTGACTTTC
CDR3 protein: CASSYGGYGANVLTF

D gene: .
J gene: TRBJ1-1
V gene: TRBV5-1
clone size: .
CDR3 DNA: TGCGCCAGCAGCTTGAGCGGCAGGGTGGGCACTGAAGCTTTCTTT
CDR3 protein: CASSLSGRVGTEAFF

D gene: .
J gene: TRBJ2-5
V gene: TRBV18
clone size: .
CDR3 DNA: TGTGCCAGCTCACTGGGTTCAGCGGAAGAGACCCAGTACTTC
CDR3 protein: CASSLGSAEETQYF

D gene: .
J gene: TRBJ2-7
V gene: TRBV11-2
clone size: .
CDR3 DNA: TGTGCCAGCAGCTTAGAGCAGGAAAGCTCCTACGAGCAGTACTTC
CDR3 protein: CASSLEQESSYEQYF

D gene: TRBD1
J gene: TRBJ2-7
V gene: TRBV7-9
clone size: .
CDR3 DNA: TGTGCCAGCAGCTTAGTTGTCAGGGGGCTTTCCGAGCAGTACTTC
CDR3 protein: CASSLVVRGLSEQYF

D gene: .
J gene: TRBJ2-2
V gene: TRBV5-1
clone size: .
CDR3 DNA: TGCGCCAGCGTGGACAGCCCCACGAACACCGGGGAGCTGTTTTTT
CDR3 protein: CASVDSPTNTGELFF

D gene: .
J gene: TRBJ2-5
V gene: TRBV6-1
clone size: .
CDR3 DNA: TGTGCCAGCAGTGAATACGGAGGCGGCTTGGTGACCCAGTACTTC
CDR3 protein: CASSEYGGGLVTQYF

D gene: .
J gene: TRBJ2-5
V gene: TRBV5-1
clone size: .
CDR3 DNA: TGCGCCAGCAGCTCGGGGGGGACAGGGAAAGAGACCCAGTACTTC
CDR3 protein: CASSSGGTGKETQYF

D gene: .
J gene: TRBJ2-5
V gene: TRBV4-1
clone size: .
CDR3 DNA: TGCGCCAGCTCCGCAAGAGGTTGGGCAAACCAAGAGACCCAGTACTTC
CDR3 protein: CASSARGWANQETQYF

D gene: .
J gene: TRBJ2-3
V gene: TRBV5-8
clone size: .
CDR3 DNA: TGTGCCAGCAGCCAACAAAAAGGGGTGGGGTACACAGATACGCAGTATTTT
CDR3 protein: CASSQQKGVGYTDTQYF

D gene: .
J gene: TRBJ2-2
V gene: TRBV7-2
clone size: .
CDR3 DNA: TGTGCCAGCAGCTTAGGAGGACGGGGGGCGCGGACCGGGGAGCTGTTTTTT
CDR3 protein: CASSLGGRGARTGELFF

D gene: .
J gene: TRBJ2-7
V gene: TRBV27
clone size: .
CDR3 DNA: TGTGCCAGCAGTTTACGTCTTCGACTCGGCTTGCCCTACGAGCAGTACTTC
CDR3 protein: CASSLRLRLGLPYEQYF

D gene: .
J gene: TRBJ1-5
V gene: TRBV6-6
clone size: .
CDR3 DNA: TGTGCCAGCAGTTTTTCAGGGGCGTTAGATCAGCCCCAGCATTTT
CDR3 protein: CASSFSGALDQPQHF

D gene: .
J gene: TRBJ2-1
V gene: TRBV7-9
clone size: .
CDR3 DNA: TGTGCCAGCAGCTCTACCAATGAGCAGTTCTTC
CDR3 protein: CASSSTNEQFF

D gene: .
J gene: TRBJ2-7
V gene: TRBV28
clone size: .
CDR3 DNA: TGTGCCAGCAGTTTCCTACGACAGGCGGACGAGCAGTACTTC
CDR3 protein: CASSFLRQADEQYF

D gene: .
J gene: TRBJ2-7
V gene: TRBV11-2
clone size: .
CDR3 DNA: TGTGCCAGCAGCGGACTCAGCTCCTACGAGCAGTACTTC
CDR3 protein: CASSGLSSYEQYF

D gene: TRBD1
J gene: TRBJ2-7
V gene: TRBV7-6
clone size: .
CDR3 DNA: TGTGCCAGCAGCTCCATAAAGGGGACAGCCCCCTACGAGCAGTACTTC
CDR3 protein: CASSSIKGTAPYEQYF

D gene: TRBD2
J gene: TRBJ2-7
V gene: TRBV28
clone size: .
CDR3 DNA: TGTGCCAGCAGCCCCGGGGGGGGAGCTCACTACGAGCAGTACTTC
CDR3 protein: CASSPGGGAHYEQYF

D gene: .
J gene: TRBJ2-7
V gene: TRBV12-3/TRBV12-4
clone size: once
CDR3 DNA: TGTGCCAGCAGTTTTGGCTCCTACGAGCAGTACTTC
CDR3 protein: CASSFGSYEQYF

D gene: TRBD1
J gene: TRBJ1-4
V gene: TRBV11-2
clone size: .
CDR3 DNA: TGTGCCAGCAGCCCCAGAGGGGGCAGCGGTAATGAAAAACTGTTTTTT
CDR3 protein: CASSPRGGSGNEKLFF

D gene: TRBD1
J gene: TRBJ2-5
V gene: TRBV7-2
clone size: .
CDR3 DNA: TGTGCCAGCAGGTCGGGACAGGGGGCTCAAGAGACCCAGTACTTC
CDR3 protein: CASRSGQGAQETQYF

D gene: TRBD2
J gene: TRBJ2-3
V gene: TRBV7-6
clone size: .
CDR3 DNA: TGTGCCAGCAGCCGCAACCCGGGACTAGCGGGGATCAGATCTAGCACAGATACGCAGTATTTT
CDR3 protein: CASSRNPGLAGIRSSTDTQYF